The present entry profiles one TCR beta chain with its context. Its antigen is undetermined. One entry per CDR3 protein, called by TCRdb with MiXCR from the RT-PCR reads. The sample includes around 200,000 distinct CDR3 sequences, around 14% of them seen just once. This sample was included in a study of response to subunit inactivated influenza vaccine. Whole-study results and caveats: A suggestion made by the authors is that each seasonal influenza vaccination recruits few new T cells.

This CDR3 has 13 residues. V gave up 1 base and J gave up 7 bases, with 10 bases separating them. The germline V gene has CDR1 MDHEN and CDR2 SYDVKM. This TCR came from a middle-aged man who received an inactivated influenza vaccine. The V gene is TRBV28, the J gene TRBJ1-1, with D possibly being TRBD1 (6 bases). The sequenced sample was CD8+ T cells sorted from PBMCs, obtained 4 to 6 days after vaccination. DNA of the CDR3: TGTGCCAGCAGTTTATACAGGGTCCGTGAAGCTTTCTTT. Its translation is CASSLYRVREAFF.